This T cell receptor (beta chain) was recovered during a study of follicular helper T cells after annual influenza vaccination (dated by TCRdb to 2016 to 2017). Turning to the overall study: After each seasonal influenza vaccination, blood was collected on days 0, 7 and 28. Six subjects had multi-year samples: four covered two vaccination seasons and two covered three seasons. To look at recall of cTfh clones, some subjects were tracked through successive annual vaccinations covering the 2013-2014, 2014-2015 and 2015-2016 seasons. One week after vaccination, a second recruited cohort of roughly 12 subjects (Table S1) displayed a similar ICOS+CD38+ cTfh response. The 2015 samples were processed right after collection, while the 2013-2014 samples were cryopreserved.

According to the study, the label for this sample's time point signals: 2015-2016 season, 7 days after influenza vaccination. TCRB sequencing was used to follow sorted CD4 subsets from the blood of adults before and after they were given the seasonal inactivated influenza vaccine (Fluvarix). To be eligible, subjects had to live in the community and must not have received influenza vaccine in the previous 6 months. Subjects were excluded for influenza vaccine contraindications, substance abuse, HIV/AIDS, active malignancy, immunomodulatory medication, or active illness such as respiratory infection. At each time point, somewhere between roughly 35 and 110 mL of blood was taken. Circulating Tfh were defined as non-naive CD4+CXCR5+PD-1+ cells and sorted into ICOS+CD38+ and ICOS-CD38- fractions. PBMC were isolated using Ficoll-Paque PLUS or SepMate separation. Before DNA was extracted, the cell subsets were sorted from PBMC using a BD FACS Aria.

A word on this clone: Its antigen has not been determined. No clone much larger than this one lies a single base away; base qualities are absent.

The library was produced with the immunoSEQ multiplex PCR assay. Adaptive Biotechnologies carried out TCRB amplification, library preparation, sequencing and preliminary bioinformatics at Survey level resolution. For TCRB sequencing, genomic DNA from the sorted cTfh populations was amplified by multiplex PCR. The paper's processing steps were these. In R, clonality was calculated as 1 minus the normalized Shannon entropy, and the Gini index was computed using the R package ineq. Overlap score was defined as the summed counts of shared sequences divided by the total counts of all sequences in both compared samples. Fisher's exact test, with an assumed theoretical repertoire of 10^7 TCRB sequences, was used to assess the significance of shared clonotypes. As stored in TCRdb, this immuneACCESS dataset retains in-frame rearrangements with V and J assigned. A fraction of the clones does not appear; measured against another copy, unresolved V genes explain less than half of the discrepancy, and the remainder lacks a known reason. V and J calls plus clone size are reproduced from that table; the DNA served to infer D and trimming. For this sample there are roughly 5,600 clones; approximately 84% appear just once. The top ten clonotypes cover about 2.7% of the sample.

Overall study outcomes, separate from this receptor: Rare clonotypes could not be sampled because productive TCRB sequences were recovered from only 10-20% of the analyzed cells. ICOS+CD38+ cTfh clonality correlated with the frequency of that population, and its change correlated with the change in circulating plasmablast frequency. Day 7 ICOS+CD38+ clones were most often found later in ICOS-CD38- cTfh, suggesting that subset may serve as a memory reservoir. Successive annual vaccinations recalled a recurrent oligoclonal ICOS+CD38+ cTfh response that contained tetramer and AIM influenza-specific clonotypes.

The CDR3 numbers 13 residues from cysteine through phenylalanine. CDR3 DNA only is kept here, 39 bases in frame from base 1. As encoded in the germline V gene, CDR1 is MDHEN while CDR2 is SYDVKM. Deletion took 3 bases off V and 4 bases off J, with a span of 9 bases between the germline ends. Recombination linked TRBV28 to TRBJ1-1; a confident D gene designation cannot be given. This clonotype was obtained from an adult who received the influenza vaccine. The sample here was CXCR5+ CD38- circulating T follicular helper cells from blood, taken 7 days after influenza vaccination. Reading the label with the study, this specimen's cell subset or site is: circulating Tfh, non-naive CD4+CXCR5+PD-1+ (ICOS+CD38+ or ICOS-CD38-). The CDR3 region reads CASSFGYATEAFF. The DNA sequence is as follows: TGTGCCAGCAGTTTCGGTTATGCCACTGAAGCTTTCTTT.